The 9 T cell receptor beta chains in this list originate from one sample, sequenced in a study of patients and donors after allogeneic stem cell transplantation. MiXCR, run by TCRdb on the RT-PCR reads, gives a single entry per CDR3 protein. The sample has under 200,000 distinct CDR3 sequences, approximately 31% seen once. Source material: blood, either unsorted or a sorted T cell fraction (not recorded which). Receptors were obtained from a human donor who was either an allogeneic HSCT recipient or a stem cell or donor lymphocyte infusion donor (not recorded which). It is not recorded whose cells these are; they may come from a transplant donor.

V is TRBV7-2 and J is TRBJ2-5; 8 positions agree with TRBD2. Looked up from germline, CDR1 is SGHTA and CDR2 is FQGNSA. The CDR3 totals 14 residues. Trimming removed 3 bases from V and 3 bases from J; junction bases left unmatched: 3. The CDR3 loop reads CASSFQRGKETQYF. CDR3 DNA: TGTGCCAGCAGCTTCCAGCGGGGGAAAGAGACCCAGTACTTC. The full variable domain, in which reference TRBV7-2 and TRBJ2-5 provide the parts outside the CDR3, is GAGVSQSPSNKVTEKGKDVELRCDPISGHTALYWYRQSLGQGLEFLIYFQGNSAPDKSGLPSDRFSAERTGGSVSTLTIQRTQQEDSAVYLCASSFQRGKETQYFGPGTRLLVL.

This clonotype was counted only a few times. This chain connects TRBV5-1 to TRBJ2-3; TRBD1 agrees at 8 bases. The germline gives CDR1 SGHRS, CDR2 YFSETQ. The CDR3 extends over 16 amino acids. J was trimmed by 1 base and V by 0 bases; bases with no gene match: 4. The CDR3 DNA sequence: TGCGCCAGCAGCTTGGATGGACAGGGTGGCACAGATACGCAGTATTTT. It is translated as CASSLDGQGGTDTQYF.

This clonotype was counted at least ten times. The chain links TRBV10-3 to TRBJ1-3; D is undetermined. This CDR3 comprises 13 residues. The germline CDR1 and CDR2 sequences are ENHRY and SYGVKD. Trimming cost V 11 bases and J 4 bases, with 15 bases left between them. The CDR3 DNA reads TGTGCCGCCCGCCAGGTCTCCGGAAACACCATATATTTT. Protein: CAARQVSGNTIYF.

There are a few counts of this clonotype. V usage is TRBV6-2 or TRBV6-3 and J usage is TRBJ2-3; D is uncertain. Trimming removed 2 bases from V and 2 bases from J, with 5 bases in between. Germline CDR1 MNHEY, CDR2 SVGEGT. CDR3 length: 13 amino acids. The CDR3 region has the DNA TGTGCCAGCAGTTACCCCAACACAGATACGCAGTATTTT. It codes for CASSYPNTDTQYF.

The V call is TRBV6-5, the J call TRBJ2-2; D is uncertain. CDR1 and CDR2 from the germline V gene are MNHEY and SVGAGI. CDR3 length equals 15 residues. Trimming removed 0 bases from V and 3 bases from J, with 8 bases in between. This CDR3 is CASSYSKCDTGELFF. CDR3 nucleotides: TGTGCCAGCAGTTACTCCAAGTGTGACACCGGGGAGCTGTTTTTT.

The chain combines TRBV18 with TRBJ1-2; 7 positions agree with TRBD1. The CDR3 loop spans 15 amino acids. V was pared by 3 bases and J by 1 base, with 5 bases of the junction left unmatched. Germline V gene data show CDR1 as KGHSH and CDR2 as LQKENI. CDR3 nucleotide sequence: TGTGCCAGCTCACCCCGACAGGGATATAACTATGGCTACACCTTC. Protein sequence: CASSPRQGYNYGYTF.

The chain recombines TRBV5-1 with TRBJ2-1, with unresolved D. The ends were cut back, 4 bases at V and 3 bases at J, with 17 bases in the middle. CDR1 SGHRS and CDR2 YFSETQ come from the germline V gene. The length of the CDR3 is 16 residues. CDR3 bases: TGCGCCAGCAGCGTCCAGCAAGGCCCAAACTACAATGAGCAGTTCTTC. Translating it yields CASSVQQGPNYNEQFF.

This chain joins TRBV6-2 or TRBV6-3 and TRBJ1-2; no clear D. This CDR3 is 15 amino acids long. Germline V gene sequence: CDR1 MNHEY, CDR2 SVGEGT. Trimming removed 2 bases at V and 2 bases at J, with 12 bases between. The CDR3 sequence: CASSYNGFLNYGYTF. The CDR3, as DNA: TGTGCCAGCAGTTACAACGGCTTCCTAAACTATGGCTACACCTTC.

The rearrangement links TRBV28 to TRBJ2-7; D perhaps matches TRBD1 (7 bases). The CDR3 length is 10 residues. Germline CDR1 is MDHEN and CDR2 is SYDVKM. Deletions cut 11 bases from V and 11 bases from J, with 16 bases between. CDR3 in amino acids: CASGGQKEYF. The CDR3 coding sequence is TGTGCCTCAGGGGGGCAGAAAGAGTACTTC.